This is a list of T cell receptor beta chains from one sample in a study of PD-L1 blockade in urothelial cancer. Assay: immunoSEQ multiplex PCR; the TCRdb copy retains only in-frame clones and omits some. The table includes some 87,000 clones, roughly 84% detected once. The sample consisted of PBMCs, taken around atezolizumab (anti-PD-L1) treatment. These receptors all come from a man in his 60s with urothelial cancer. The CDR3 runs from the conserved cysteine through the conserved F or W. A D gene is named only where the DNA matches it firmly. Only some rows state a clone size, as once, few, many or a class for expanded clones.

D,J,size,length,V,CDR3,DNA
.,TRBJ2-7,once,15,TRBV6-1,CASSEVLELSYEQYF,TGTGCCAGCAGTGAAGTTCTAGAACTTTCCTACGAGCAGTACTTC
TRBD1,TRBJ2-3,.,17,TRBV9,CASSVGQGKIVTDTQYF,TGTGCCAGCAGCGTAGGACAGGGGAAGATAGTGACAGATACGCAGTATTTT
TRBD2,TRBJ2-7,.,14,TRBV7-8,CASSLAGGIYEQYF,TGTGCCAGCAGCTTAGCGGGAGGGATCTACGAGCAGTACTTC
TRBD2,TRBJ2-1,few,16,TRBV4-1,CASSQEGSGTYNEQFF,TGCGCCAGCAGCCAAGAAGGTAGCGGGACCTACAATGAGCAGTTCTTC
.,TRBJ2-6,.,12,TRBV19,CASSSRGGVLTF,TGTGCCAGTAGTTCCAGGGGCGGCGTCCTGACTTTC
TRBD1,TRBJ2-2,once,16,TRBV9,CASSKSTGGTTGELFF,TGTGCCAGCAGCAAATCGACAGGGGGCACCACCGGGGAGCTGTTTTTT
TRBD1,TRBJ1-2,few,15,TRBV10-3,CAISSLGQGVGGYTF,TGTGCCATCTCAAGTCTGGGGCAGGGGGTAGGAGGCTACACCTTC
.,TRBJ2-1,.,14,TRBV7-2,CASCVPGEYNEQFF,TGTGCCTCATGCGTCCCAGGGGAATACAATGAGCAGTTCTTC
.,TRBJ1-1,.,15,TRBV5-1,CASSFTGREHTEAFF,TGCGCCAGCAGCTTTACAGGGCGCGAACACACTGAAGCTTTCTTT
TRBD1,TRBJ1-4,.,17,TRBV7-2,CASSAQGPRRTNEKLFF,TGTGCCAGCAGCGCACAGGGGCCTAGACGGACTAATGAAAAACTGTTTTTT
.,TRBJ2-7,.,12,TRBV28,CASRRTYYEQYF,TGTGCCAGCAGGAGGACATACTACGAGCAGTACTTC
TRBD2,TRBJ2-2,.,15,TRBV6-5,CASSSGRRGTGELFF,TGTGCCAGCAGTAGCGGGAGGAGGGGCACCGGGGAGCTGTTTTTT
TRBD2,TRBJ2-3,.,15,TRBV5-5,CASSSGGGNTDTQYF,TGTGCCAGCAGCTCGGGAGGGGGGAACACAGATACGCAGTATTTT
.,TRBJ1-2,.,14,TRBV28,CASSLSGGSYGYTF,TGTGCCAGCAGTTTATCGGGGGGAAGCTATGGCTACACCTTC
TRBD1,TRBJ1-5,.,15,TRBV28,CASSLGQGGNQPQHF,TGTGCCAGCAGTTTAGGACAGGGTGGCAATCAGCCCCAGCATTTT
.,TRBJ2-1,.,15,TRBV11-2,CASSFSGEVGDEQFF,TGTGCCAGCAGCTTTTCGGGAGAAGTGGGCGATGAGCAGTTCTTC
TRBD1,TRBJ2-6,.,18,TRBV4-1,CASSQVVTGQSGANVLTF,TGCGCCAGCAGCCAAGTAGTTACGGGACAGTCTGGGGCCAACGTCCTGACTTTC
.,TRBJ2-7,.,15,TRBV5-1,CASSSSRGLTYEQYF,TGCGCCAGCAGCTCCTCTAGGGGCCTCACCTACGAGCAGTACTTC
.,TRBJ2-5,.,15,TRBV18,CASSPRLAVGETQYF,TGTGCCAGCTCACCTCGGCTAGCAGTAGGGGAGACCCAGTACTTC
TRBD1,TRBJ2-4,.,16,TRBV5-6,CASSTSRDRGLNIQYF,TGTGCCAGCAGCACTTCCAGGGACAGGGGGCTAAACATTCAGTACTTC
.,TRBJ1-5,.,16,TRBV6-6,CASSSRPLRGNQPQHF,TGTGCCAGCAGTTCCCGTCCTTTACGGGGCAATCAGCCCCAGCATTTT
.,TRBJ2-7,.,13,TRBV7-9,CASSLVSGNEQYF,TGTGCCAGCAGCTTAGTTTCCGGGAACGAGCAGTACTTC
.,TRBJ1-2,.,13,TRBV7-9,CASSLGDFVGYTF,TGTGCCAGCAGCTTAGGCGACTTTGTTGGCTACACCTTC
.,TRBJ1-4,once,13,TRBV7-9,CASSLTGSEKLFF,TGTGCCAGCAGCTTAACAGGGTCTGAAAAACTGTTTTTT
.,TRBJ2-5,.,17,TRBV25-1,CASSESPPRTVKETQYF,TGTGCCAGCAGTGAATCCCCCCCGCGGACAGTCAAAGAGACCCAGTACTTC
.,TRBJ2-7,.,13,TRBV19,CASSIDGGYEQYF,TGTGCCAGTAGTATAGACGGGGGCTACGAGCAGTACTTC
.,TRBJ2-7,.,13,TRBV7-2,CASSFGQGYEQYF,TGTGCCAGCAGCTTCGGCCAGGGCTACGAGCAGTACTTC
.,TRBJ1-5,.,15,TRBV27,CASRPLGGRDQPQHF,TGTGCCAGCAGGCCCCTCGGGGGAAGGGATCAGCCCCAGCATTTT
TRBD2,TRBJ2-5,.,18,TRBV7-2,CASSPPGLAGGRGETQYF,TGTGCCAGCAGTCCCCCGGGACTAGCGGGGGGGAGGGGAGAGACCCAGTACTTC
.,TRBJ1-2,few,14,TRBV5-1,CASSADNRPGGYTF,TGCGCCAGCAGCGCGGATAACAGGCCTGGGGGCTACACCTTC
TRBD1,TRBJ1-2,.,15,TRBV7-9,CASSGGQGIFYGYTF,TGTGCCAGCAGCGGAGGACAGGGGATCTTTTATGGCTACACCTTC
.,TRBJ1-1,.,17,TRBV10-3,CAISAPGFGRVPTEAFF,TGTGCCATCAGTGCCCCGGGATTTGGGAGGGTTCCCACTGAAGCTTTCTTT
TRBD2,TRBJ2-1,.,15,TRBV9,CASSVAPGGHHEQFF,TGTGCCAGCAGCGTAGCCCCGGGGGGGCATCATGAGCAGTTCTTC
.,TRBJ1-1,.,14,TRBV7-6,CASSYGQPNTEAFF,TGTGCCAGCAGCTATGGACAGCCGAACACTGAAGCTTTCTTT
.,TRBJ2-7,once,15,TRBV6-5,CASSRAGPFAYEQYF,TGTGCCAGCAGCCGAGCAGGGCCCTTCGCCTACGAGCAGTACTTC
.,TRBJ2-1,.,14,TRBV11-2,CASSRGTGSNEQFF,TGTGCCAGCAGCCGCGGGACTGGGAGCAATGAGCAGTTCTTC
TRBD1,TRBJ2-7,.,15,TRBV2,CATKNGLTGTYEQYF,TGTGCCACCAAGAATGGATTGACAGGGACCTACGAGCAGTACTTC
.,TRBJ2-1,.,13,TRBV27,CASSLGLLNEQFF,TGTGCCAGCAGTTTGGGCCTCCTGAATGAGCAGTTCTTC
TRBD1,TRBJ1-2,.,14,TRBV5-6,CASSWGDRVDGYTF,TGTGCCAGCAGCTGGGGGGACAGGGTGGATGGCTACACCTTC
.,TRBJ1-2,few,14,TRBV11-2,CASSLRLSTDGYTF,TGTGCCAGCAGCTTAAGGCTCTCAACAGATGGCTACACCTTC
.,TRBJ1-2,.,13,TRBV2,CASSSESNYGYTF,TGTGCCAGCAGTTCAGAATCCAACTATGGCTACACCTTC
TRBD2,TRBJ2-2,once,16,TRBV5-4,CASSRSSGRGTGELFF,TGTGCCAGCAGTCGTTCTAGCGGGCGGGGGACCGGGGAGCTGTTTTTT
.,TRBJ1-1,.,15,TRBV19,CASSKGGRARAEAFF,TGTGCCAGTAGTAAGGGCGGCAGGGCAAGGGCTGAAGCTTTCTTT
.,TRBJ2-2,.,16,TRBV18,CASSTVLALDTGELFF,TGTGCCAGCTCAACCGTTTTGGCTTTGGACACCGGGGAGCTGTTTTTT
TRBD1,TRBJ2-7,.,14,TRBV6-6,CASSYTIQGGEQYF,TGTGCCAGCAGTTACACCATACAGGGGGGAGAGCAGTACTTC
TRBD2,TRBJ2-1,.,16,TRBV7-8,CASNLRGGRALDEQFF,TGTGCCAGCAACTTACGCGGCGGGAGGGCCCTGGATGAGCAGTTCTTC
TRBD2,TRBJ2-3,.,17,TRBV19,CASSAARLAGGGDTQYF,TGTGCCAGTAGTGCCGCCCGACTAGCGGGAGGAGGGGATACGCAGTATTTT
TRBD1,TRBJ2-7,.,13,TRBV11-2,CASSFGTAYEQYF,TGTGCCAGCAGCTTCGGGACAGCCTACGAGCAGTACTTC
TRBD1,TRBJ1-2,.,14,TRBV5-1,CASSPGQGAPGYTF,TGCGCCAGCAGCCCGGGACAGGGGGCGCCGGGCTACACCTTC